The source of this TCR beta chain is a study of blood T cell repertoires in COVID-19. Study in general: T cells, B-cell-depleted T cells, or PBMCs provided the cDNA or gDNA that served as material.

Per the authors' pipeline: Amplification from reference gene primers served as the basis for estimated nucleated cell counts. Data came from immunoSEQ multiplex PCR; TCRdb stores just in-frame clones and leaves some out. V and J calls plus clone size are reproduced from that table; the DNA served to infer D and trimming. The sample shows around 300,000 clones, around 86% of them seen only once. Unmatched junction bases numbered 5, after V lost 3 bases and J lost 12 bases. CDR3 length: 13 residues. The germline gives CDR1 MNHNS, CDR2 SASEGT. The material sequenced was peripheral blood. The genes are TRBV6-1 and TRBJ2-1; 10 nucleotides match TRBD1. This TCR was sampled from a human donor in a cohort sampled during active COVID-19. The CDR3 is CASSDRDRGGQFF. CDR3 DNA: TGTGCCAGCAGTGACCGGGACAGGGGAGGGCAGTTCTTC.